Below are 18 T cell receptor beta chains sequenced from a single sample in a study of CD8+ T cells in alopecia areata. Following RNA extraction, reverse transcription yielded cDNA that acted as the sequencing template. Data came from immunoSEQ multiplex PCR; TCRdb stores just in-frame clones and leaves some out. The sample holds about 120,000 clones, 47% seen once. Sequenced material: NKG2D-low CD8+ T cells sorted from blood. Receptors were obtained from a human donor with alopecia areata.

J is TRBJ2-3 and V is TRBV6-6; D is uncertain. CDR3 length: 15 amino acids. Per the germline V gene, CDR1 is MNHNY and CDR2 is SVGAGI (reference sequence). V lost 2 bases and J 0 bases, leaving 9 bases between the germline ends. CDR3 sequence: CASSYESTSTDTQYF. The CDR3 DNA sequence: TGTGCCAGCAGTTACGAGTCTACTAGCACAGATACGCAGTATTTT.

This chain links TRBV28 with TRBJ1-1; D gene unclear. CDR1 is MDHEN and CDR2 is SYDVKM in the germline V gene. The ends were cut back, 3 bases at V and 4 bases at J, with 9 bases in the middle. This CDR3 has 13 residues. CDR3 region: CASSFRASTEAFF. CDR3 DNA: TGTGCCAGCAGTTTCCGGGCTAGCACTGAAGCTTTCTTT.

This clone was counted once. The rearrangement uses TRBV28 and TRBJ2-7; 7 bases agree with TRBD1. This CDR3 has 13 amino acids. With 3 bases clipped from V and 6 bases from J, the junction kept 5 bases outside the gene matches. Per the germline V gene, CDR1 is MDHEN and CDR2 is SYDVKM. CDR3 region: CASSFPGGGEQYF. The CDR3 coding sequence is TGTGCCAGCAGTTTTCCAGGGGGTGGCGAGCAGTACTTC.

The chain employs TRBV29-1 and TRBJ1-2, with D unresolved. V lost 2 bases and J lost 3, with 10 bases in between. Per germline, CDR1 SQVTM and CDR2 ANQGSEA. This CDR3 contains 13 residues. CDR3: CSVEWEDYYGYTF. Written as DNA, the CDR3 is TGCAGCGTTGAATGGGAGGACTACTATGGCTACACCTTC.

V usage is TRBV9 and J usage is TRBJ1-2; tentatively, D is TRBD1 (5 bases). V was shortened by 1 base and J by 2 bases, with 9 bases between the two germline ends. CDR3 length equals 14 residues. Germline CDR1 is SGDLS and CDR2 is YYNGEE. CDR3 sequence reads: CASSVSGSNYGYTF. CDR3 coding DNA: TGTGCCAGCAGCGTATCAGGGTCCAACTATGGCTACACCTTC.

This clone was observed once. The CDR3: CAWVHLMDRDYEQYF. The CDR3 bases are TGTGCCTGGGTACACCTAATGGACAGGGACTACGAGCAGTACTTC. This chain joins TRBV30 and TRBJ2-7; 8 nucleotides match TRBD1. This CDR3 has 15 amino acids. V lost 5 bases, J lost 3 bases, and 12 bases stayed unmatched. CDR1 is GTSNPN, CDR2 SVGIG, per germline (reference sequence).

This clone showed up just once. The rearrangement joins TRBV27 to TRBJ1-5; TRBD1 matches at 7 bases. Trimming took 3 bases from V and 0 from J; bases not matched to a gene: 5. The V gene's germline CDR1 is MNHEY and CDR2 SMNVEV (reference sequence). This CDR3 contains 16 residues. The CDR3 loop reads CASSFLGDSSNQPQHF. The CDR3 region has the DNA TGTGCCAGCAGTTTCCTCGGGGACAGTAGCAATCAGCCCCAGCATTTT.

This chain connects TRBV13 to TRBJ2-1; D is perhaps TRBD2 (5 bases). Trimming removed 4 bases at V and 0 bases at J, with 10 bases between. This CDR3 spans 15 amino acids. Per the germline V gene, CDR1 is PRHDT and CDR2 is FYEKMQ (reference sequence). CDR3 residues: CASSSEGSSYNEQFF. The CDR3 DNA follows: TGTGCCAGCAGCTCCGAGGGCAGCTCCTACAATGAGCAGTTCTTC.

This clone was picked up a small number of times. The J gene is TRBJ2-3, the V gene TRBV5-1; the D gene is possibly TRBD2 (5 bases). The V gene's germline CDR1 is SGHRS and CDR2 YFSETQ. V lost 0 bases, J lost 2 bases, and 13 bases lay in between. The CDR3 sequence is 16 residues long. Written as DNA, the CDR3 is TGCGCCAGCAGCTTGGCCGGGGATGAATACACAGATACGCAGTATTTT. This codes for CASSLAGDEYTDTQYF.

This clone was seen more than once but under ten times. V gene TRBV29-1 combines with J gene TRBJ2-5, with 8 bases that match TRBD1. The CDR3 loop spans 13 amino acids. After removal of 6 bases from V and 2 bases from J, the junction contained 5 bases not matched to a gene. Germline V gene sequence: CDR1 SQVTM, CDR2 ANQGSEA. The CDR3 reads CSVYGQGQETQYF. CDR3 coding DNA: TGCAGCGTCTACGGACAGGGACAAGAGACCCAGTACTTC.

In its sample, this clone was seen a few times. The chain recombines TRBV29-1 with TRBJ2-7, with D perhaps matching TRBD2 (5 bases). Germline CDR1 is SQVTM and CDR2 is ANQGSEA. This CDR3 region has 14 residues. The germline V and J ends were trimmed by 0 bases and 7 bases, with 16 bases remaining between them. This CDR3 reads CSVEDPVEAVEQYF. CDR3 in DNA: TGCAGCGTTGAAGATCCGGTTGAAGCGGTGGAGCAGTACTTC.

Of note for this clone: Other DNA sequences of this sample code for an identical CDR3. This chain joins TRBV5-1 and TRBJ1-3; no definite D call. V lost 1 base and J 2 bases, leaving 7 bases between the germline ends. Germline CDR1 is SGHRS and CDR2 is YFSETQ. The CDR3 runs 14 residues. This CDR3 reads CASSLSGTGNTIYF. As DNA, the CDR3 is TGCGCCAGCAGCTTGTCAGGAACTGGAAACACCATATATTTT.

This clone was recorded only once. DNA for the CDR3: TGCGCCAGCAGCCCAACGGGACAGGAAAATTCACCCCTCCACTTT. Amino acid sequence: CASSPTGQENSPLHF. The V and J genes are TRBV4-1 and TRBJ1-6; the match to TRBD1 covers 8 bases. With V trimmed by 4 bases and J by 7 bases, 6 bases remained unmatched. The germline gives CDR1 MGHRA, CDR2 YSYEKL. The CDR3 length is 15 residues.

V gene TRBV14 combines with J gene TRBJ2-1; TRBD2 matches 9 bases. V lost 1 base to trimming and J lost 4 bases; unmatched junction nucleotides: 5. Germline V gene lookup returns CDR1 SGHDN and CDR2 FVKESK. The CDR3 has 16 residues. Written as DNA, the CDR3 is TGTGCCAGCAGCCAAGTAGATCTAGCGGGGTACAATGAGCAGTTCTTC. Translating gives CASSQVDLAGYNEQFF.

This clone was detected a few times. The chain combines TRBV29-1 with TRBJ2-1; D possibly uses TRBD1 or TRBD2 (5 bases each). The germline CDR1 and CDR2 sequences are SQVTM and ANQGSEA. This CDR3 has 14 amino acids. V was shortened by 7 bases and J by 0 bases, with 13 bases between the two germline ends. CDR3 amino acids: CSATPGSSYNEQFF. Here the CDR3 DNA reads TGCAGCGCAACACCAGGGAGCTCCTACAATGAGCAGTTCTTC.

The chain is built from TRBV4-2 and TRBJ2-7; 10 positions agree with TRBD2. The V gene's germline CDR1 is LGHNA and CDR2 YNFKEQ. The CDR3 contains 15 residues. V was clipped by 5 bases and J by 1 base; unmatched bases: 5. The CDR3, as DNA: TGTGCCAGCAGCATTACTAGCGGGGAATCCTACGAGCAGTACTTC. This translates into CASSITSGESYEQYF.

The sample holds a few counts of this clone. This chain connects TRBV28 to TRBJ2-3; D is undetermined. The CDR3 runs 13 residues. V was clipped by 6 bases and J by 4 bases, with 11 bases between them. Germline values: CDR1 MDHEN, CDR2 SYDVKM. The CDR3 loop is CASSSPWADTQYF. CDR3 DNA: TGTGCCAGCAGCTCTCCGTGGGCAGATACGCAGTATTTT.

The chain joins TRBV7-7 to TRBJ2-5; 13 nucleotides line up with TRBD2. V dropped 5 bases and J dropped 5; count of bases not matched to a gene: 14. Per germline, CDR1 SSHAT and CDR2 FNYEAQ (reference sequence). The CDR3 spans 18 residues. CDR3 protein: CASSPGGLAGPREETQYF. The CDR3 DNA reads as TGTGCCAGCAGCCCCGGGGGACTAGCGGGACCTCGGGAGGAGACCCAGTACTTC.